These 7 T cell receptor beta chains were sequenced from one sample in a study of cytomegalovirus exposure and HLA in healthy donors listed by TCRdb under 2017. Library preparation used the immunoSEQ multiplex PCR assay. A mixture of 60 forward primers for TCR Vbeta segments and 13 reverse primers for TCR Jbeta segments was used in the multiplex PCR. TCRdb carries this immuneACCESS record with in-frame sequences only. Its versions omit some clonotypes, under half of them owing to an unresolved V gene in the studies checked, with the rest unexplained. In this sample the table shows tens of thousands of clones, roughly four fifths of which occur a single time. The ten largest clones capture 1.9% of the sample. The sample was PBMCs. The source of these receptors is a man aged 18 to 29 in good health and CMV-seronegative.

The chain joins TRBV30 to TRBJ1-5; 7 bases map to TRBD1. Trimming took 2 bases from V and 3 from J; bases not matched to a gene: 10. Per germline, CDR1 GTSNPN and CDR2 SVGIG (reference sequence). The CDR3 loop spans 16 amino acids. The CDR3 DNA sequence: TGTGCCTGGAGTCTAGGGGACAGCTTATTCAATCAGCCCCAGCATTTT. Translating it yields CAWSLGDSLFNQPQHF.

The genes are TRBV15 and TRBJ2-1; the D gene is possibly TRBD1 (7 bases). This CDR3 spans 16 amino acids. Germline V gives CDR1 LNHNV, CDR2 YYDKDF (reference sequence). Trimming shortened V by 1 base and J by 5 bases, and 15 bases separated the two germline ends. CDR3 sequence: CATSRGNFRGDNEQFF. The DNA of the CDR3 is TGTGCCACCAGCAGAGGGAACTTCAGGGGGGACAATGAGCAGTTCTTC.

For the CDR3, the DNA is TGTGCCTGGAGTGCAATCTCATGGCGGGTCGACGGGGAGCTGTTTTTT. This sequence encodes CAWSAISWRVDGELFF. This rearrangement joins TRBV30 to TRBJ2-2; the D gene is possibly TRBD2 (5 bases). CDR1 is GTSNPN, CDR2 SVGIG, per germline (reference sequence). This CDR3 contains 16 residues. V was pared by 1 base and J by 7 bases, with 19 bases between.

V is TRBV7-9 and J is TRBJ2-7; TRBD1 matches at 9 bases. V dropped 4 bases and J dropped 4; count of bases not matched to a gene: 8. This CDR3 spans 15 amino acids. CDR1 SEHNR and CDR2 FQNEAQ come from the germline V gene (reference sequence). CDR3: CASSSPGQGGYEQYF. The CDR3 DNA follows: TGTGCCAGCAGCTCCCCGGGACAGGGAGGATACGAGCAGTACTTC.

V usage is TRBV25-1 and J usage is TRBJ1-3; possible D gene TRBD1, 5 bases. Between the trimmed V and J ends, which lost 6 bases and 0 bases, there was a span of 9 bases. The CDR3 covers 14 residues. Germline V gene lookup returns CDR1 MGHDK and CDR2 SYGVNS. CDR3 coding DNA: TGTGCCAGCAGGGGGCCGCCCTCTGGAAACACCATATATTTT. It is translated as CASRGPPSGNTIYF.

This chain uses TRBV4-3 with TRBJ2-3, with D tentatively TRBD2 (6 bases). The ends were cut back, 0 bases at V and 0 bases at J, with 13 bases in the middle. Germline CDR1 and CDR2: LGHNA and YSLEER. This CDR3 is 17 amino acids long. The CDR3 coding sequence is TGCGCCAGCAGCCAAGACTTCGGGACTCTTAGCACAGATACGCAGTATTTT. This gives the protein CASSQDFGTLSTDTQYF.

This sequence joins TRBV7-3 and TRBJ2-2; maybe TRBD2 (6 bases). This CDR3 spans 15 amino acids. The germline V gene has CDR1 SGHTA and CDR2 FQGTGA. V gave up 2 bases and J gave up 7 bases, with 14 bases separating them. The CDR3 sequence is CASSLGGKGGGELFF. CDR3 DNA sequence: TGTGCCAGCAGCTTAGGAGGAAAGGGAGGCGGGGAGCTGTTTTTT.